This T cell receptor beta chain was recovered during a study of blood T cell repertoires in COVID-19. As for the study in general: Samples representing acute and convalescent COVID-19 were sourced from the United States, Italy and Spain. The analysed material was cDNA or gDNA that came from T cells, B-cell-depleted T cells, or PBMCs.

The CDR3 sequence is 15 residues long. Looked up from germline, CDR1 is MNHEY and CDR2 is SVGEGT. Trimming pared 5 bases from V and 0 bases from J, leaving 11 bases between. In the authors' workflow: Amplification from reference gene primers served as the basis for estimated nucleated cell counts. The data were produced by immunoSEQ multiplex PCR, yet TCRdb's version contains in-frame clones alone and is incomplete. The D gene and trimming were derived from the DNA, and the V and J assignments and clone size from that table. This sample carries around 200,000 clones, 80% to 90% of them seen once, and the ten largest clones take 15% to 20%.

This sequence originates from a woman older than 75 with active or convalescent COVID-19. The chain is built from TRBV6-2 or TRBV6-3 and TRBJ1-5; D is possibly TRBD1 (5 bases). Input material: peripheral blood. CDR3 residues: CASSTGGNSNQPQHF. CDR3 bases: TGTGCCAGCAGTACCGGGGGAAATAGCAATCAGCCCCAGCATTTT.